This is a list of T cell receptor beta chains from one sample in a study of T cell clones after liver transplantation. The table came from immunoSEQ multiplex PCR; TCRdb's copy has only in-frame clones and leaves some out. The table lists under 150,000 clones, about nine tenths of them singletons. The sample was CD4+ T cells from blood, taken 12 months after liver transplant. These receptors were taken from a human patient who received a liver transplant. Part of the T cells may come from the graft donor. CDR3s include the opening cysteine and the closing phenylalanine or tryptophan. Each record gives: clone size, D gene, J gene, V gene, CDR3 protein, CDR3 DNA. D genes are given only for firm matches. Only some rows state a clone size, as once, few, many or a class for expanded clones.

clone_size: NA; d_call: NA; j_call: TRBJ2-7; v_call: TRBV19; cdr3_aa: CASSIRPQAYEQYF; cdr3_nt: TGTGCCAGTAGTATTCGTCCACAGGCCTACGAGCAGTACTTC
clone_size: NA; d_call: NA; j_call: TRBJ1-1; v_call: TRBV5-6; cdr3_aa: CASSLSFGNTEAFF; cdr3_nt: TGTGCCAGCAGCTTGTCGTTTGGGAACACTGAAGCTTTCTTT
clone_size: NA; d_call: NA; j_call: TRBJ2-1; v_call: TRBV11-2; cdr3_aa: CASSRHNEQFF; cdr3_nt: TGTGCCAGCAGCCGGCACAATGAGCAGTTCTTC
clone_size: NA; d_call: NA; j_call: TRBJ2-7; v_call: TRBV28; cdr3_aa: CASRPAGGGYEQYF; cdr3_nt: TGTGCCAGCCGTCCGGCAGGGGGAGGGTATGAGCAGTACTTC
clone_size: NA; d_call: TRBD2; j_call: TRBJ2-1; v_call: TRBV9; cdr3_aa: CASSVGPGAGGGTYNEQFF; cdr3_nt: TGTGCCAGCAGCGTAGGCCCCGGGGCGGGAGGGGGAACCTACAATGAGCAGTTCTTC
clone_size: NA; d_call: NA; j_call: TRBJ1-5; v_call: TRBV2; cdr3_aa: CASSTGLQGNQPQHF; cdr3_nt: TGTGCCAGCTCGACAGGTCTACAAGGCAATCAGCCCCAGCATTTT
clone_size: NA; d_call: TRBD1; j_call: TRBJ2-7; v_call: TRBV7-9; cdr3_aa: CASSPRDRAPYEQYF; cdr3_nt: TGTGCCAGCAGCCCTCGGGACAGGGCCCCCTACGAGCAGTACTTC
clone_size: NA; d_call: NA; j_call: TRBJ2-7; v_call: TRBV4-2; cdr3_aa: CASSQDRGAYEQYF; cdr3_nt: TGTGCCAGCAGCCAAGACAGGGGGGCCTACGAGCAGTACTTC
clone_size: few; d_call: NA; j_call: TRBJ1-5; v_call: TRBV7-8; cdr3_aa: CASSARGPLGSNQPQHF; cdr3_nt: TGTGCCAGCAGCGCCCGAGGACCGCTCGGCAGCAATCAGCCCCAGCATTTT
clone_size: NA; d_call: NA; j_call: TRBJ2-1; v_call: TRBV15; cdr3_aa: CATSRDRPGEQFF; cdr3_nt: TGTGCCACCAGCAGAGATCGCCCAGGTGAGCAGTTCTTC
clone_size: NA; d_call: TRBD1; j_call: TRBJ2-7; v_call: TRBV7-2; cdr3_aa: CASSQARTGRSEQYF; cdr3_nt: TGTGCCAGCAGCCAGGCTCGGACAGGTCGTTCCGAGCAGTACTTC
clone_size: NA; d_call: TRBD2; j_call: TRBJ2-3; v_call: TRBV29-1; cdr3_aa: CSAPVAGGADTQYF; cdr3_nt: TGCAGCGCCCCGGTTGCGGGAGGAGCAGATACGCAGTATTTT
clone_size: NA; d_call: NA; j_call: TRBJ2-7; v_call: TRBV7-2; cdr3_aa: CASSPRTARYEQYF; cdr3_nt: TGTGCCAGCAGCCCTAGGACAGCACGTTACGAGCAGTACTTC
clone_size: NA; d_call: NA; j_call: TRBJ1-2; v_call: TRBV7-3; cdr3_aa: CASSLGPAQAYTF; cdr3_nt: TGTGCCAGCAGCTTAGGACCGGCTCAGGCCTACACCTTC
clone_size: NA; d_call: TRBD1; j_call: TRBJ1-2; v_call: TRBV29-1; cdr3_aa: CSARSTGKDYGYTF; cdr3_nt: TGCAGCGCCCGCTCGACAGGGAAGGACTATGGCTACACCTTC